The entry below gives a single TCR beta chain sequence along with its context. The CDR3 covers 17 residues. This specimen belongs to a study of tumor-infiltrating lymphocytes in localized non-small cell lung cancer. The table came from immunoSEQ multiplex PCR; TCRdb's copy has only in-frame clones and leaves some out. The repertoire holds 16,000 or so clones, with more than 60% as singletons. Sample: lung tumor tissue. The TCR was taken from a human donor with non-small cell lung cancer. This chain joins TRBV1 and TRBJ2-7; the DNA was not used to check the table's D call, TRBD2. TRBV1 is described as a pseudogene. The CDR3 loop reads CTSSPSPTTSGSHEQYF. The CDR3, as DNA: TGCACCAGCAGCCCAAGCCCCACAACTAGCGGGAGCCACGAGCAGTACTTC.